The sequence of this TCR beta chain was determined in a study of T cells in localized non-small cell lung cancer. V lost 3 bases, J lost 2 bases, and 8 bases lay in between. From germline, CDR1 is MDHEN and CDR2 SYDVKM. The length of the CDR3 is 14 residues. Study results and caveats: Median roughly 57 top-100 tumor clones were shared with paired adjacent lung. Density of T cells in blood, when higher, went with longer overall survival. Of the tissues analyzed, uninvolved adjacent lung showed maximal T cell clonality, greater than tumor.

About this clone itself: Its antigen is unknown.

Assay used: immunoSEQ multiplex PCR; TCRdb lists only in-frame clones, some missing. The table includes around 35,000 clones, around 93% detected once. V usage is TRBV28 and J usage is TRBJ1-5; D not certain. The source is a female donor older than 55 with stage II lung adenocarcinoma. The sample here was peripheral blood mononuclear cells, taken before any cancer treatment. The CDR3 nucleotides are TGTGCCAGCAGTTTTCGACCGCGCAATCAGCCCCAGCATTTT. This encodes CASSFRPRNQPQHF. Drawing the rest from reference TRBV28 and TRBJ1-5, the complete variable domain is DVKVTQSSRYLVKRTGEKVFLECVQDMDHENMFWYRQDPGLGLRLIYFSYDVKMKEKGDIPEGYSVSREKKERFSLILESASTNQTSMYLCASSFRPRNQPQHFGDGTRLSIL.